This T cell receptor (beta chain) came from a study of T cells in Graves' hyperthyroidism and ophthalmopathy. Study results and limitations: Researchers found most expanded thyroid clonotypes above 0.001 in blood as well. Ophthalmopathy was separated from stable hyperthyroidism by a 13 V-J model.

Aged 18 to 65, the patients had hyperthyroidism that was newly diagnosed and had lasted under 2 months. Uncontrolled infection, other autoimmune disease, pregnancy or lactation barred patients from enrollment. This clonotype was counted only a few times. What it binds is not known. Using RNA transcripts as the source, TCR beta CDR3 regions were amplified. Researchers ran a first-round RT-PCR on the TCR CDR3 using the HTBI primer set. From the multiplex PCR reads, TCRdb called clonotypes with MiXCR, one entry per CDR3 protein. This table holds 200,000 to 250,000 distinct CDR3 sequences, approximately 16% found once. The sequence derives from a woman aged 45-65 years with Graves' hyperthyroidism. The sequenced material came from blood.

CDR3 nucleotides: TGTGCCAGCAGTTTATCGTGGATACAAGAGACCCAGTACTTC. This sequence encodes CASSLSWIQETQYF. This chain joins TRBV12-3 or TRBV12-4 and TRBJ2-5; the D is unclear. V dropped 2 bases and J dropped 2 bases, with 9 bases sitting between them. The CDR3 has 14 residues.